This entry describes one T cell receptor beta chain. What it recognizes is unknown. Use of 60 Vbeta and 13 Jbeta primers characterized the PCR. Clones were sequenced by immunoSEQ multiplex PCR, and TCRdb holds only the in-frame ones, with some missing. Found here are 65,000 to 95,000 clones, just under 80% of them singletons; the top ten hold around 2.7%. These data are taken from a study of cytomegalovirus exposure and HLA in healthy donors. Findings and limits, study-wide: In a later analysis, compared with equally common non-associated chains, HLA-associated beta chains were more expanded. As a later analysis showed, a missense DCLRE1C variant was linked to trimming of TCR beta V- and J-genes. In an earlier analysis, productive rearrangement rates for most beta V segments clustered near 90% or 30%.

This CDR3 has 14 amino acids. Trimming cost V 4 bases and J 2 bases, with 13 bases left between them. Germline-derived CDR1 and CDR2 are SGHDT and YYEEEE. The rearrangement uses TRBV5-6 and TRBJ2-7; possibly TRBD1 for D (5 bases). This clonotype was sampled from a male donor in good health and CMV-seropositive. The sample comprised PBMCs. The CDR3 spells CASSMTDSPYEQYF. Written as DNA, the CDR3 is TGTGCCAGCAGCATGACCGACAGCCCCTACGAGCAGTACTTC.